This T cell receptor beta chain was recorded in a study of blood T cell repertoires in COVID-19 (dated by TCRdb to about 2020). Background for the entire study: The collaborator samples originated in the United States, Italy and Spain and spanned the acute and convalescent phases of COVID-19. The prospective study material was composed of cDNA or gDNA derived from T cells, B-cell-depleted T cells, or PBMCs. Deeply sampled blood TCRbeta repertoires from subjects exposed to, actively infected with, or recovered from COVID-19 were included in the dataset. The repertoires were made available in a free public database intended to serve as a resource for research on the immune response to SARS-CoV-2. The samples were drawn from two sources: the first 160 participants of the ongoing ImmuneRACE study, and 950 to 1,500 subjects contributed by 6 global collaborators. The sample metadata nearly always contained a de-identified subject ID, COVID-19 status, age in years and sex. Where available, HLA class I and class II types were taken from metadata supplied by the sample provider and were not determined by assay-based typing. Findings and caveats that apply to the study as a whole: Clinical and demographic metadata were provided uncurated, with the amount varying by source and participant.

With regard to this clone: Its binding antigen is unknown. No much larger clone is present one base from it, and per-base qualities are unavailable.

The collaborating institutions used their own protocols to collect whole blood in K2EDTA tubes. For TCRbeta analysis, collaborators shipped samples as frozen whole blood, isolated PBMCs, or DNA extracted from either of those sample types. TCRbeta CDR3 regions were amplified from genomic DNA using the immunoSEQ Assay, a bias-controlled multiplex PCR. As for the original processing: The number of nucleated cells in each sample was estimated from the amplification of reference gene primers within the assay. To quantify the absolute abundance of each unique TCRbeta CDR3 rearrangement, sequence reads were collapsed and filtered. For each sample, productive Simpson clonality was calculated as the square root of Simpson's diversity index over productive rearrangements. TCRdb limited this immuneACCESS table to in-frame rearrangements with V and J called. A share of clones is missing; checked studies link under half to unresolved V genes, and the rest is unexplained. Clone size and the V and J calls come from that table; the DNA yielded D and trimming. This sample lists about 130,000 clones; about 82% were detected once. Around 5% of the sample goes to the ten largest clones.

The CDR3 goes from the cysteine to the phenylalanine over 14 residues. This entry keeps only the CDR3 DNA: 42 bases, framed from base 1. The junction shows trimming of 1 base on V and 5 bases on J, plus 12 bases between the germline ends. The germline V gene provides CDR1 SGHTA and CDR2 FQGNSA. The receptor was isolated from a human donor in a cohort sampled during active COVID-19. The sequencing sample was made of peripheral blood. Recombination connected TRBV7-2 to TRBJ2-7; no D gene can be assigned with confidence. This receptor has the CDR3 CASSLGAGLNEQYF. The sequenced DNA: TGTGCCAGCAGCTTAGGGGCAGGTCTAAACGAGCAGTACTTC. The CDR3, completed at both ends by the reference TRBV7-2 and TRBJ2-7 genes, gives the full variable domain GAGVSQSPSNKVTEKGKDVELRCDPISGHTALYWYRQSLGQGLEFLIYFQGNSAPDKSGLPSDRFSAERTGGSVSTLTIQRTQQEDSAVYLCASSLGAGLNEQYFGPGTRLTVT.